The 14 T cell receptor beta chains listed next were all sequenced from one sample in a study of blood T cells in healthy people across ages. Sample-barcoded 5' priming and a J-beta primer mix drove a second PCR of roughly 6 to 12 cycles. TCRdb independently ran MiXCR on the 5' RACE reads; one entry per CDR3 protein. The sample has roughly 1,700,000 distinct CDR3 sequences; about 30% are singletons. The specimen sequenced was blood. These receptors all stem from a woman aged 25 to 45 in good health.

This clonotype appeared a few times. The J gene is TRBJ2-3, the V gene TRBV12-3 or TRBV12-4; possibly TRBD1 or TRBD2 for D (6 bases each). Trimming took off 6 bases at V and 0 bases at J, with 13 bases between the two ends. The CDR3 sequence is 15 residues long. The CDR3 region has the DNA TGTGCCAGCAGACGAGGGGGGTCTAGCACAGATACGCAGTATTTT. Protein sequence: CASRRGGSSTDTQYF.

This clonotype showed up many times. The chain carries TRBV20-1 and TRBJ1-6; D not resolved. The CDR3 has 15 amino acids. Germline V CDR1 and CDR2: DFQATT, SNEGSKA (reference sequence). The V end was cut by 0 bases, the J end by 0 bases, with 6 bases between. The CDR3, as DNA: TGCAGTGCTAGAGACTGGGCCTCCTATAATTCACCCCTCCACTTT. This codes for CSARDWASYNSPLHF.

The table lists this clonotype with many counts. V is TRBV6-5 and J is TRBJ2-7; no definite D call. The CDR3 length is 14 residues. The V gene lost 9 bases and the J gene lost 0 bases, with 15 bases spanning the gap. Germline CDR1 and CDR2: MNHEY and SVGAGI. The CDR3, as DNA: TGTGCCAGTACCTACACAAGGAGCTCCTACGAGCAGTACTTC. Translating it yields CASTYTRSSYEQYF.

This clonotype was detected ten times or more. The chain is built from TRBV24-1 and TRBJ2-1; no clear D. Germline loops: CDR1 KGHDR, CDR2 SFDVKD. The CDR3 loop spans 13 amino acids. V was clipped by 1 base and J by 8 bases, with 8 bases between them. CDR3: CATSDFGTHEQFF. CDR3 nucleotide sequence: TGTGCCACCAGTGATTTCGGAACCCATGAGCAGTTCTTC.

The chain carries TRBV20-1 and TRBJ2-2; D gene unclear. V dropped 5 bases and J dropped 0 bases, with 10 bases sitting between them. The CDR3 totals 14 residues. The germline V gene encodes CDR1 DFQATT and CDR2 SNEGSKA (reference sequence). The CDR3 is CSAPDIANTGELFF. In DNA, the CDR3 is TGCAGTGCTCCAGACATCGCGAACACCGGGGAGCTGTTTTTT.

This clonotype was counted many times. The chain recombines TRBV5-5 with TRBJ2-3; TRBD2 is a possible D gene (5 bases). CDR3 length: 13 amino acids. V dropped 4 bases and J dropped 4 bases, with 10 bases sitting between them. The germline CDR1 and CDR2 sequences are SGHKS and YYEKEE (reference sequence). CDR3: CASSAWTADTQYF. The CDR3 DNA follows: TGTGCCAGCAGCGCATGGACTGCAGATACGCAGTATTTT. Drawing the rest from reference TRBV5-5 and TRBJ2-3, the complete variable domain is DAGVTQSPTHLIKTRGQQVTLRCSPISGHKSVSWYQQVLGQGPQFIFQYYEKEERGRGNFPDRFSARQFPNYSSELNVNALLLGDSALYLCASSAWTADTQYFGPGTRLTVL.

This clonotype was observed many times. The chain joins TRBV7-9 to TRBJ2-3; tentatively, D is TRBD2 (6 bases). V was shortened by 1 base and J by 3 bases, with 11 bases between the two germline ends. Germline V gene lookup returns CDR1 SEHNR and CDR2 FQNEAQ (reference sequence). The CDR3 loop spans 15 amino acids. The CDR3 loop reads CASSLGGGVTDTQYF. CDR3 DNA sequence: TGTGCCAGCAGCTTAGGCGGCGGGGTAACAGATACGCAGTATTTT.

Note on this clonotype: Since a much larger clone is just one base distant, this may be a read error. This rearrangement joins TRBV6-5 to TRBJ1-1, with 9 bases fitting TRBD1. V lost 10 bases, J lost 3 bases, and 6 bases stayed unmatched. The CDR3 contains 13 residues. CDR1 is MNHEY, CDR2 SVGAGI, per germline. CDR3 sequence: CATQTGGYTEAFF. The CDR3 DNA follows: TGTGCCACCCAGACAGGGGGTTACACTGAAGCTTTCTTT.

This clonotype has a handful of counts. The V and J genes are TRBV5-1 and TRBJ2-6; D unresolved. The V end lost 8 bases, the J end lost 4 bases, and 13 bases lay between the germline ends. The germline gives CDR1 SGHRS, CDR2 YFSETQ. This CDR3 has 14 amino acids. The CDR3 sequence: CARTVGTGANVLTF. CDR3 DNA: TGCGCCAGAACTGTAGGCACCGGGGCCAACGTCCTGACTTTC.

The V gene is TRBV28, the J gene TRBJ1-1, with D perhaps TRBD1 (5 bases). The CDR3 loop spans 15 amino acids. Trimming pared 2 bases from V and 6 bases from J, leaving 16 bases between. Germline V gives CDR1 MDHEN, CDR2 SYDVKM. The CDR3 spells CASSLARAGNPEAFF. The CDR3 DNA sequence: TGTGCCAGCAGTTTAGCCCGGGCAGGGAATCCTGAAGCTTTCTTT.

The chain joins TRBV4-1 to TRBJ1-5; D not certain. Germline V gene lookup returns CDR1 MGHRA and CDR2 YSYEKL. V was pared by 1 base and J by 4 bases, with 20 bases between. The CDR3 has 18 residues. The DNA for the CDR3 is TGCGCCAGCAGCCAAGGAGTTTTCGACGGGCTAAGGAATCAGCCCCAGCATTTT. It codes for CASSQGVFDGLRNQPQHF.

At least ten counts were recorded for this clonotype. This chain links TRBV10-3 with TRBJ2-7; unclear D gene. Germline loops: CDR1 ENHRY, CDR2 SYGVKD. The germline V and J ends were trimmed by 0 bases and 7 bases, with 4 bases remaining between them. This CDR3 contains 11 residues. CDR3: CAISESREQYF. CDR3 in DNA: TGTGCCATCAGTGAGTCGCGTGAGCAGTACTTC.

Only a few counts were recorded for this clonotype. This rearrangement joins TRBV29-1 to TRBJ2-1; D not certain. From germline, CDR1 is SQVTM and CDR2 ANQGSEA. The CDR3 is 12 residues long. V dropped 4 bases and J dropped 5 bases, with 9 bases sitting between them. The CDR3: CSVVELNNEQFF. The CDR3 nucleotides read TGCAGCGTTGTTGAGTTAAACAATGAGCAGTTCTTC.

The table lists this clonotype with many counts. This sequence joins TRBV29-1 and TRBJ2-7, with 9 bases aligning to TRBD1. Germline CDR1 reads SQVTM; CDR2 reads ANQGSEA. V was clipped by 4 bases and J by 7 bases; unmatched bases: 8. There are 13 residues in the CDR3. The CDR3 DNA reads TGCAGCGTTGTGGGGACAGGGAGCGGGGAGCAGTACTTC. Residues: CSVVGTGSGEQYF.